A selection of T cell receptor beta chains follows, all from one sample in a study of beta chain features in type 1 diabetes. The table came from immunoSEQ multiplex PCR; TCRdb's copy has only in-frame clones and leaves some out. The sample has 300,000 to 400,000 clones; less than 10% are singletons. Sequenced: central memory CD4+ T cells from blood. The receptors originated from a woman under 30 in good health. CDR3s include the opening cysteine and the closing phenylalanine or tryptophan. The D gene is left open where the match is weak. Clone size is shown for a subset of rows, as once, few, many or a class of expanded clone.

CDR3 protein: CASSLSFPYEQYF
CDR3 DNA: TGTGCCAGCAGTTTATCTTTCCCCTACGAGCAGTACTTC
V gene: TRBV27
D gene: -
J gene: TRBJ2-7
clone size: -

CDR3 protein: CSVTPPGHTDTQYF
CDR3 DNA: TGCAGCGTTACCCCACCGGGGCACACAGATACGCAGTATTTT
V gene: TRBV29-1
D gene: -
J gene: TRBJ2-3
clone size: few

CDR3 protein: CASSYQGGAETQYF
CDR3 DNA: TGTGCCAGCAGTTACCAGGGGGGCGCGGAGACCCAGTACTTC
V gene: TRBV28
D gene: -
J gene: TRBJ2-5
clone size: -

CDR3 protein: CASSFKLDTDTQYF
CDR3 DNA: TGTGCCAGCAGTTTTAAGCTTGACACAGATACGCAGTATTTT
V gene: TRBV27
D gene: -
J gene: TRBJ2-3
clone size: -

CDR3 protein: CASSGLVLYEQYF
CDR3 DNA: TGTGCCAGCAGCGGACTAGTCCTATACGAGCAGTACTTC
V gene: TRBV2
D gene: TRBD2
J gene: TRBJ2-7
clone size: few

CDR3 protein: CASSFDRLLGNEQFF
CDR3 DNA: TGTGCCAGCAGTTTCGACAGGCTTTTGGGTAATGAGCAGTTCTTC
V gene: TRBV27
D gene: -
J gene: TRBJ2-1
clone size: -

CDR3 protein: CASSLKAPPWSNQPQHF
CDR3 DNA: TGTGCCAGCAGTTTAAAGGCGCCCCCGTGGAGCAATCAGCCCCAGCATTTT
V gene: TRBV28
D gene: -
J gene: TRBJ1-5
clone size: -

CDR3 protein: CASSAHPTNEQFF
CDR3 DNA: TGTGCCAGCAGCGCTCACCCCACGAATGAGCAGTTCTTC
V gene: TRBV7-2
D gene: -
J gene: TRBJ2-1
clone size: few

CDR3 protein: CASSETGVDETQYF
CDR3 DNA: TGTGCCAGCAGCGAGACAGGGGTTGATGAGACCCAGTACTTC
V gene: TRBV5-4
D gene: TRBD1
J gene: TRBJ2-5
clone size: few

CDR3 protein: CASSQTVRPGNTEAFF
CDR3 DNA: TGCGCCAGCAGCCAGACTGTGAGGCCCGGGAACACTGAAGCTTTCTTT
V gene: TRBV5-1
D gene: -
J gene: TRBJ1-1
clone size: -

CDR3 protein: CATGQGRWTDTQYF
CDR3 DNA: TGTGCCACCGGACAGGGCAGATGGACAGATACGCAGTATTTT
V gene: TRBV10-3
D gene: TRBD1
J gene: TRBJ2-3
clone size: -